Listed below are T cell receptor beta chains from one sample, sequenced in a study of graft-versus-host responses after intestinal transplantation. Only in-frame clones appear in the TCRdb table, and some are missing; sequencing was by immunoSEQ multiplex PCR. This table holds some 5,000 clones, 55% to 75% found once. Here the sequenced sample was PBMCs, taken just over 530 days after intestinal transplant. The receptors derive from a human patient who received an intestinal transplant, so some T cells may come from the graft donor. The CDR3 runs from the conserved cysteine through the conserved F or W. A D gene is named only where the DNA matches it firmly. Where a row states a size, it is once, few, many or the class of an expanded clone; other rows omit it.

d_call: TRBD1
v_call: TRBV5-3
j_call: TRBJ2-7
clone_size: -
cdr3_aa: CASSLGQIEQYF
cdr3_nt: TGTGCCAGCAGCTTGGGACAGATCGAGCAGTACTTC

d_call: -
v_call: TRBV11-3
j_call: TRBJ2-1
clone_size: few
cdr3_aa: CASSLARGPLNEQFF
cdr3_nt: TGTGCCAGCAGCTTAGCGCGGGGCCCCCTCAATGAGCAGTTCTTC

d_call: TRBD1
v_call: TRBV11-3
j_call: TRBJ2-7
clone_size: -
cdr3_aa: CASSFWTGGTYEQYF
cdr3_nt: TGTGCCAGCAGCTTCTGGACAGGGGGCACGTACGAGCAGTACTTC

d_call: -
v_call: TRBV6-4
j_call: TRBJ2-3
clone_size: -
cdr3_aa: CASSESGTDTDTQYF
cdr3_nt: TGTGCCAGCAGTGAATCGGGGACGGACACAGATACGCAGTATTTT

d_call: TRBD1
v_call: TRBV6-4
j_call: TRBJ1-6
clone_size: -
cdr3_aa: CASSAKGADGSPLHF
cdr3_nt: TGTGCCAGCAGTGCCAAGGGGGCAGATGGGTCACCCCTCCACTTT

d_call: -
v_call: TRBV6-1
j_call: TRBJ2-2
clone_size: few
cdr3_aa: CASSRQDTGELFF
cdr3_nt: TGTGCCAGCAGTAGACAGGACACCGGGGAGCTGTTTTTT

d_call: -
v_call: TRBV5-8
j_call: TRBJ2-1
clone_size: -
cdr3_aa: CASSKRRGSMNEQFF
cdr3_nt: TGTGCCAGCAGCAAGCGACGTGGGTCTATGAATGAGCAGTTCTTC

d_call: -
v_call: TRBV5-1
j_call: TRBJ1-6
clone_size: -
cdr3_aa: CASSLGVGGNSPLHF
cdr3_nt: TGCGCCAGCAGCCTCGGGGTAGGAGGTAATTCACCCCTCCACTTT

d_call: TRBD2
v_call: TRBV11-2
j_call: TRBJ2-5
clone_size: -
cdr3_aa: CASSPGLGVATQYF
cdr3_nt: TGTGCCAGCAGCCCGGGACTAGGGGTTGCGACCCAGTACTTC

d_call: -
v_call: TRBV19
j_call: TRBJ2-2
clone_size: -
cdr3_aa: CASRRQFTGELFF
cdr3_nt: TGTGCCAGTAGGCGACAGTTCACCGGGGAGCTGTTTTTT

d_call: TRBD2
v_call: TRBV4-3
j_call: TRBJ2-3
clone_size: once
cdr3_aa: CASSQDPGLAVDTQYF
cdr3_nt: TGCGCCAGCAGCCAAGATCCCGGACTAGCCGTGGATACGCAGTATTTT

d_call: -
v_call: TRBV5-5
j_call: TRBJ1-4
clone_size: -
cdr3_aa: CASSQDLGFTNEKLFF
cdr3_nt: TGCGCCAGCAGCCAAGATCTGGGGTTCACTAATGAAAAACTGTTTTTT

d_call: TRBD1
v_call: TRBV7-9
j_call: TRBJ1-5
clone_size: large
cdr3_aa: CASSLGTGNQPQHF
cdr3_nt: TGTGCCAGCAGCTTAGGGACAGGTAATCAGCCCCAGCATTTT

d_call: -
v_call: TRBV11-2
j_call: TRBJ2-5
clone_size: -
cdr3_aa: CASSLTLEGGETQYF
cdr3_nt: TGTGCCAGCAGCTTGACGCTAGAGGGAGGAGAGACCCAGTACTTC

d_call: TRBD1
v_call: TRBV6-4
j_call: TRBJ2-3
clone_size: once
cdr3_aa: CASSQGAGTDTQYF
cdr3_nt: TGTGCCAGCAGTCAGGGGGCTGGCACAGATACGCAGTATTTT

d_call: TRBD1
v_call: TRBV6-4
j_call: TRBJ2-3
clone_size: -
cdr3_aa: CASSDSTGATDTQYF
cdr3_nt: TGTGCCAGCAGTGACTCGACAGGGGCCACAGATACGCAGTATTTT